The rows below give T cell receptor beta chains drawn from one sample of a study of shared clonotypes between healthy human individuals. Method: immunoSEQ multiplex PCR; TCRdb's copy keeps in-frame clones and lacks some. The sample has some 2,500,000 clones, roughly 93% seen once. Sequenced sample: naive CD4+ T cells from PBMCs. The source of these receptors is a young man in good health. Some clones in this sample may be carry-over from other donors' samples. CDR3s include the opening cysteine and the closing phenylalanine or tryptophan. A D gene is named only where the DNA matches it firmly. Clone size is given for some rows only: seen once, a few or many times, or a class if the clone is expanded.

v_gene	d_gene	j_gene	abundance	CDR3nt	CDR3aa
TRBV6-1	TRBD1	TRBJ1-2	NA	TGTGCCAGCAGGGGACAGGGAGTTGGCTACACCTTC	CASRGQGVGYTF
TRBV15	NA	TRBJ2-5	NA	TGTGCCACCAGCAGGGGGGACACGTCGTACCAAGAGACCCAGTACTTC	CATSRGDTSYQETQYF
TRBV4-1	NA	TRBJ2-7	NA	TGCGCCAGCAGCCCTAATTTAGGTCCCTACGAGCAGTACTTC	CASSPNLGPYEQYF
TRBV7-6	NA	TRBJ2-7	NA	TGTGCCAGCAGCCCCTACGACAGACAGTACGAGCAGTACTTC	CASSPYDRQYEQYF
TRBV19	NA	TRBJ1-3	NA	TGTGCCAGTAGTCCCACCCGGACTTCAGGGGAGGCAGGAAACACCATATATTTT	CASSPTRTSGEAGNTIYF
TRBV9	NA	TRBJ2-1	few	TGTGCCAGCAGCGTAGAAGGTTACAATGAGCAGTTCTTC	CASSVEGYNEQFF
TRBV5-1	NA	TRBJ2-7	NA	TGCGCCAGCAGCTTGGGAGTCGGGACGAATTCAGGGGTCTACGAGCAGTACTTC	CASSLGVGTNSGVYEQYF
TRBV11-2	NA	TRBJ1-3	NA	TGTGCCAGCAGCTTTCGCAGGATAAACTCTGGAAACACCATATATTTT	CASSFRRINSGNTIYF
TRBV28	NA	TRBJ2-7	NA	TGTGCCAGCAGTTGGACTCCCTACGAGCAGTACTTC	CASSWTPYEQYF
TRBV7-9	NA	TRBJ1-2	NA	TGTGCCAGCAGCGCTACGGCGCGGGGTGGCTACACCTTC	CASSATARGGYTF
TRBV7-2	TRBD1	TRBJ2-7	NA	TGTGCCAGCAGCTTAGTGGGACAGGGGTCCTACGAGCAGTACTTC	CASSLVGQGSYEQYF
TRBV7-3	NA	TRBJ2-7	NA	TGTGCCAGCAGCTTATTTCCCCAGGGCCCATACGAGCAGTACTTC	CASSLFPQGPYEQYF
TRBV11-2	NA	TRBJ2-1	NA	TGTGCCAGCAGCTCAATCTCTAGGGGCTCCTACAATGAGCAGTTCTTC	CASSSISRGSYNEQFF
TRBV12-5	NA	TRBJ1-2	NA	TGTGCTAGTGGTTTGGTCGTTTATTTGTTGTCGGGGTTATCCGGCTACACCTTC	CASGLVVYLLSGLSGYTF
TRBV19	TRBD1	TRBJ2-7	NA	TGTGCCAGTAGGACAACAGGGGGCGCGAGCCACGAGCAGTACTTC	CASRTTGGASHEQYF
TRBV10-2	NA	TRBJ1-5	NA	TGCGCCAGCAGTGAGTCGATGGGGGCGTATAGCAATCAGCCCCAGCATTTT	CASSESMGAYSNQPQHF
TRBV2	NA	TRBJ2-5	NA	TGTGCCAGCAGTGGGGGGAAGGTTGGGACCCAGTACTTC	CASSGGKVGTQYF
TRBV28	TRBD1	TRBJ2-6	NA	TGTGCCAGCAGCCAGGTCCCCGGGACAGGGAGCTCTGGGGCCAACGTCCTGACTTTC	CASSQVPGTGSSGANVLTF
TRBV28	NA	TRBJ1-2	NA	TGTGCCAGCAGTCTAGGGAGCCAGAGGGAGGGCTACACCTTC	CASSLGSQREGYTF
TRBV19	TRBD1	TRBJ2-7	NA	TGTGCCAGTAGTAACAGGGGGACCTACGAGCAGTACTTC	CASSNRGTYEQYF
TRBV9	NA	TRBJ1-1	NA	TGTGCCAGCAGCCCGGGAGTTGGGGACACTGAAGCTTTCTTT	CASSPGVGDTEAFF
TRBV10-3	TRBD1	TRBJ2-2	NA	TGTGCCATCAGCCCGGACAGGGGGACCGGGGAGCTGTTTTTT	CAISPDRGTGELFF
TRBV5-1	NA	TRBJ2-3	NA	TGCGCCAGCAGCCGGGAGACAGGTTTTGGGACCACAGATACGCAGTATTTT	CASSRETGFGTTDTQYF
TRBV28	TRBD1	TRBJ1-1	NA	TGTGCCAGCAGTTTACTAGGACCGGGACAGGGAAAAGGAGCTTTCTTT	CASSLLGPGQGKGAFF